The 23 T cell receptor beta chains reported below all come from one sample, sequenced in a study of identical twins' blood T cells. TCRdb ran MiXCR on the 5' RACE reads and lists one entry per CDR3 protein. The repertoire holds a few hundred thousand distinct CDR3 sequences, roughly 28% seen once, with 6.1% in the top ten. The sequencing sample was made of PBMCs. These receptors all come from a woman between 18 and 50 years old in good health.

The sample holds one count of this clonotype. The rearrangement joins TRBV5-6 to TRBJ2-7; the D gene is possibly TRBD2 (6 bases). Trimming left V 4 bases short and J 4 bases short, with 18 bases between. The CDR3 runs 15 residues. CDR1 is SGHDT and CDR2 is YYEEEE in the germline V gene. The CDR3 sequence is CASSQDRDFFYEQYF. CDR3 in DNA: TGTGCCAGCAGCCAGGACCGGGACTTTTTTTACGAGCAGTACTTC.

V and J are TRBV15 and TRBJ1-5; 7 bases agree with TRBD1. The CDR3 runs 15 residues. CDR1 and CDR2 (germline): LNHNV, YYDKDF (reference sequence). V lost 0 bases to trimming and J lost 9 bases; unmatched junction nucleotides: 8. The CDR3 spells CATSRDSDRARPQHF. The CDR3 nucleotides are TGTGCCACCAGCAGAGATTCTGACAGGGCGAGGCCCCAGCATTTT.

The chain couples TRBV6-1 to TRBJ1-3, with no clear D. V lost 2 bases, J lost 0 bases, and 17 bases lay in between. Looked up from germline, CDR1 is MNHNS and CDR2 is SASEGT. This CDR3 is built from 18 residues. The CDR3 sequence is CASSETLIRRTSGNTIYF. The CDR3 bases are TGTGCCAGCAGTGAAACCCTCATCAGACGGACCTCTGGAAACACCATATATTTT.

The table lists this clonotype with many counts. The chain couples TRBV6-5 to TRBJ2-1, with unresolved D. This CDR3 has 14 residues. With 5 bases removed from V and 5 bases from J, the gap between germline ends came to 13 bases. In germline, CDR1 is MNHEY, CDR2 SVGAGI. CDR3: CASSIFPSNNEQFF. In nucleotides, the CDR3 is TGTGCCAGCAGTATTTTCCCTTCGAACAATGAGCAGTTCTTC.

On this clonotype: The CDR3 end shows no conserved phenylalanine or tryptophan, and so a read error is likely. The CDR3 coding sequence is TGCAGCGTTGAACGAGGGTTGAACACTGAAGCTTTCCTT. Encoded protein: CSVERGLNTEAFL. V and J are TRBV29-1 and TRBJ1-1, with D uncertain. Per the germline V gene, CDR1 is SQVTM and CDR2 is ANQGSEA. This CDR3 contains 13 residues. V was shortened by 2 bases and J by 0 bases, with 7 bases between the two germline ends.

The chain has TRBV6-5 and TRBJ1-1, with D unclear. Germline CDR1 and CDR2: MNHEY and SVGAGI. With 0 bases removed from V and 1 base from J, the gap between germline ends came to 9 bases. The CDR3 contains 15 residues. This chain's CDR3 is CASSYSRRSNTEAFF. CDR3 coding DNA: TGTGCCAGCAGTTACTCGCGCAGATCGAACACTGAAGCTTTCTTT.

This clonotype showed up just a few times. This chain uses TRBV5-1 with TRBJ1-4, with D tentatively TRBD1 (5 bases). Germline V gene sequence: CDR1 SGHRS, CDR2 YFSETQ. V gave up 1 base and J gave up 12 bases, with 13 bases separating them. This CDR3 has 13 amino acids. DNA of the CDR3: TGCGCCAGCAGCTTGCTCGACAGCGAGGAACTGTTTTTT. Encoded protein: CASSLLDSEELFF.

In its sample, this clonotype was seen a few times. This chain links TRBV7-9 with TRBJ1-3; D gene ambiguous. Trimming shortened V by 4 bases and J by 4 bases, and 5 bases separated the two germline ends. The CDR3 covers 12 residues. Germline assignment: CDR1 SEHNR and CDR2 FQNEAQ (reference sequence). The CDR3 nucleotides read TGTGCCAGCAGCTCCGCGGGAAACACCATATATTTT. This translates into CASSSAGNTIYF. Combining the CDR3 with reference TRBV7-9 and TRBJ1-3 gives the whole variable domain DTGVSQNPRHKITKRGQNVTFRCDPISEHNRLYWYRQTLGQGPEFLTYFQNEAQLEKSRLLSDRFSAERPKGSFSTLEIQRTEQGDSAMYLCASSSAGNTIYFGEGSWLTVV.

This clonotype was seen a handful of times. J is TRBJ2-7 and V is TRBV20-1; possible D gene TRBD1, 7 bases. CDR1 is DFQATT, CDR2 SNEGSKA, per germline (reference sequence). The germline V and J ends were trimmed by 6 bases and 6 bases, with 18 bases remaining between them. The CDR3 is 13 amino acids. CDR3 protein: CSAGRGDTSEQYF. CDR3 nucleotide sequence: TGCAGTGCCGGCAGGGGGGATACTAGCGAGCAGTACTTC.

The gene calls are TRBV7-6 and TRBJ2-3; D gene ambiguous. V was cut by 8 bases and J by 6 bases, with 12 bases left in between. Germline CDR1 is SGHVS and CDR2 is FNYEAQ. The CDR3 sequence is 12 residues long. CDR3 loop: CASGLSGDTQYF. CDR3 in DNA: TGTGCCAGCGGCCTATCAGGTGATACGCAGTATTTT.

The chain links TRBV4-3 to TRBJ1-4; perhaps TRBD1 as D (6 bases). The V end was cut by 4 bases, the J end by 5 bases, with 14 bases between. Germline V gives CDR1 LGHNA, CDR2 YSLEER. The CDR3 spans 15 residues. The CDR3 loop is CASSPPGHLNEKLFF. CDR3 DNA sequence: TGCGCCAGCAGCCCGCCGGGACACCTGAATGAAAAACTGTTTTTT.

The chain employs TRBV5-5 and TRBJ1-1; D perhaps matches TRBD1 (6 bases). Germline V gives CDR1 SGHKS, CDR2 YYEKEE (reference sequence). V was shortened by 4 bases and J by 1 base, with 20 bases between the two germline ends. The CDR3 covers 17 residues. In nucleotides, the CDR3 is TGTGCCAGCAGCGCAGGACAGCGTTCTTTTCAGAACACTGAAGCTTTCTTT. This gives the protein CASSAGQRSFQNTEAFF.

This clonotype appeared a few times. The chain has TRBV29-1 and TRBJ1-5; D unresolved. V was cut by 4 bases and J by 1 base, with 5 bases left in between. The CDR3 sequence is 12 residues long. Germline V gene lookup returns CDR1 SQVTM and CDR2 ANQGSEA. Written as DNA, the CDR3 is TGCAGCGTTGTGCGGAGCAATCAGCCCCAGCATTTT. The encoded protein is CSVVRSNQPQHF.

CDR3 amino acids: CSAAGRGNTQYF. The CDR3 DNA reads TGCAGCGCGGCCGGTCGTGGAAATACGCAGTATTTT. The V gene is TRBV29-1, the J gene TRBJ2-3; D is ambiguous. This CDR3 has 12 amino acids. Germline assignment: CDR1 SQVTM and CDR2 ANQGSEA. V was shortened by 7 bases and J by 7 bases, with 15 bases between the two germline ends.

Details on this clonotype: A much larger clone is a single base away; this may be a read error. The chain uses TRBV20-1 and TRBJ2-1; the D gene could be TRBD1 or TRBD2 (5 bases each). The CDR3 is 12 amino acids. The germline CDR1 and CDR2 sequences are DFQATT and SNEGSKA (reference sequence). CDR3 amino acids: CSARGGFNGQFF. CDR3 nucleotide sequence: TGCAGTGCTAGAGGGGGGTTCAATGGGCAGTTCTTC.

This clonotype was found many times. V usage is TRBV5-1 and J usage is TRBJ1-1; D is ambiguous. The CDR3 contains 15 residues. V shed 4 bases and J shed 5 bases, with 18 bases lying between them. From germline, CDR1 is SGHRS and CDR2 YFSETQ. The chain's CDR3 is CASSRATGSGTEAFF. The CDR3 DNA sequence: TGCGCCAGCAGCCGGGCCACGGGGTCTGGAACTGAAGCTTTCTTT.

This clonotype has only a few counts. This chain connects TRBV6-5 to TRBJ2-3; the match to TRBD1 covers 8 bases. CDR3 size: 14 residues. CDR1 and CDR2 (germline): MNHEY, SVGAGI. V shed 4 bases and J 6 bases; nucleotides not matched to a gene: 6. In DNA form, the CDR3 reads TGTGCCAGCAGTTCAAATGCAGGGGGCGATACGCAGTATTTT. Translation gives CASSSNAGGDTQYF.

The CDR3 region is CAISESRGGLAEAFF. DNA for the CDR3: TGTGCCATCAGTGAGTCTCGGGGTGGGCTCGCTGAAGCTTTCTTT. V is TRBV10-3 and J is TRBJ1-1; D uncertain. Trimming stripped 0 bases from V and 6 bases from J, with 14 bases between. Germline CDR1 is ENHRY and CDR2 is SYGVKD. This CDR3 has 15 residues.

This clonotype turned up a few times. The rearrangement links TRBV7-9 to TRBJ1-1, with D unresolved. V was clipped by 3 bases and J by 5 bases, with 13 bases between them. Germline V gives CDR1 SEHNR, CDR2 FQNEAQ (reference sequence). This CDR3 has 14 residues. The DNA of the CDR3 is TGTGCCAGCAGCTTCCCCGCGTCGGTAACTGAAGCTTTCTTT. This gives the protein CASSFPASVTEAFF. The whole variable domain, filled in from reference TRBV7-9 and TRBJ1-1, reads DTGVSQNPRHKITKRGQNVTFRCDPISEHNRLYWYRQTLGQGPEFLTYFQNEAQLEKSRLLSDRFSAERPKGSFSTLEIQRTEQGDSAMYLCASSFPASVTEAFFGQGTRLTVV.

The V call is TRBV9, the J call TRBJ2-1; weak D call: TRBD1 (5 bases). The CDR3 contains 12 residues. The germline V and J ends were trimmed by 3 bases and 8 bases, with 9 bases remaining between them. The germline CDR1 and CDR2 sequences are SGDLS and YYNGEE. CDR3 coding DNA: TGTGCCAGCAGCGCATCAGGGTATGAGCAGTTCTTC. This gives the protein CASSASGYEQFF.

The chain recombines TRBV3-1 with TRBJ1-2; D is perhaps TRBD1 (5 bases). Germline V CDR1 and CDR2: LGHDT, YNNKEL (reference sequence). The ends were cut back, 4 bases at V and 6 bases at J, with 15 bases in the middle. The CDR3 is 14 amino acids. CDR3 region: CASSPFDRRHGYTF. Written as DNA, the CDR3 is TGTGCCAGCAGCCCCTTCGACAGACGACATGGCTACACCTTC.

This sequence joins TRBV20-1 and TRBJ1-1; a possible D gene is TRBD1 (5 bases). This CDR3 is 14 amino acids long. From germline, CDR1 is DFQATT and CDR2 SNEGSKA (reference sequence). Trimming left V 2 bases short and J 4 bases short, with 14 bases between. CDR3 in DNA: TGCAGTGCTAGACAGCCTGTTAGGGGCACTGAAGCTTTCTTT. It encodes CSARQPVRGTEAFF.

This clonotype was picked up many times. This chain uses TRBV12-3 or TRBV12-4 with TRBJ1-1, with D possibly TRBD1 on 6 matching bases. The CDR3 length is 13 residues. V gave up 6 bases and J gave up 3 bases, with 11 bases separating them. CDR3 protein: CASSLSGDTEAFF. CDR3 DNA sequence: TGTGCCAGCAGCTTATCAGGGGACACTGAAGCTTTCTTT.